The sequence of this TCR beta chain was determined in a study of blood T cells in healthy people across ages. General study findings and limits: Changes in expanded clonotypes were possibly confounded, as the CMV status of donors was unknown.

The CDR3 sequence is 15 residues long. The trim removed 4 bases at V and 4 bases at J, leaving 8 bases unmatched. Germline-derived CDR1 and CDR2 are MGHRA and YSYEKL. Next came a second PCR, run for about 6 to 12 cycles, which used a sample-barcoded 5' primer along with a J-beta primer mix. TCRdb itself ran the 5' RACE reads through MiXCR, one entry per CDR3 protein. The table records some 1.1 million distinct CDR3 sequences, 30% to 40% of them present only once. This clonotype has more than one count but fewer than ten. What it binds is unknown. The sequence was collected from a man in his late teens or twenties in good health. Material for sequencing was blood. The chain links TRBV4-1 to TRBJ1-2; 8 bases are a match to TRBD1. CDR3 region: CASSLGQGAAYGYTF. The CDR3 DNA reads TGCGCCAGCAGCCTGGGCCAGGGGGCTGCCTATGGCTACACCTTC.